This T cell receptor (beta chain) was captured by sequencing in a study of control samples from healthy donors and cancer patients. Germline CDR1 is MRHNA and CDR2 is SNTAGT. Trimming removed 5 bases from V and 10 bases from J; junction bases left unmatched: 4. The CDR3 has 12 residues. The assay was immunoSEQ multiplex PCR, and TCRdb's table has in-frame clones only and misses some. Here the sample spans approximately 170,000 clones, 92% being singletons. The sequenced sample consisted of blood. The chain carries TRBV6-4 and TRBJ1-4; 7 bases match TRBD1. This receptor was taken from a woman aged 30 to 39 in good health. The CDR3 protein is CASSSQGRKLFF. In DNA, the CDR3 is TGTGCCAGCAGTTCACAGGGGCGAAAACTGTTTTTT.